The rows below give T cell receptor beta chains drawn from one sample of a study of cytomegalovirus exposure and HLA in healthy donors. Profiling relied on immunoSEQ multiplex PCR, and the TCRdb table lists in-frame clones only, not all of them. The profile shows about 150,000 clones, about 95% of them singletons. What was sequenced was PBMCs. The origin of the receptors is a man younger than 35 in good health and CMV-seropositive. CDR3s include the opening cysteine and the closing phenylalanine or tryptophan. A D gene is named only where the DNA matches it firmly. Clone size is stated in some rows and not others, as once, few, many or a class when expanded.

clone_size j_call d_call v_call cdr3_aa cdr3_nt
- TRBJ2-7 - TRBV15 CATSRDRGTNPYEQYF TGTGCCACCAGCAGAGATAGGGGGACGAATCCCTACGAGCAGTACTTC
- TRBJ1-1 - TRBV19 CATLPSRGTEAFF TGTGCCACCCTCCCAAGTCGGGGGACTGAAGCTTTCTTT
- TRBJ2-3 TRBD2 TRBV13 CASSSLAGGPADTQYF TGTGCCAGCAGCTCTCTAGCGGGAGGGCCCGCAGATACGCAGTATTTT
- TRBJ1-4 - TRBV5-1 CASSLESNEKLFF TGCGCCAGCAGCTTGGAGAGTAATGAAAAACTGTTTTTT
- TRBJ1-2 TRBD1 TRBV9 CASSVEGAGGYTF TGTGCCAGCAGCGTAGAGGGGGCGGGTGGCTACACCTTC
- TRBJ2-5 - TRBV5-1 CASMQGMMGSQETQYF TGCGCCAGCATGCAGGGGATGATGGGGTCACAAGAGACCCAGTACTTC
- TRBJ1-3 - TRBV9 CASSVRDSGNTIYF TGTGCCAGCAGCGTTCGGGACTCTGGAAACACCATATATTTT
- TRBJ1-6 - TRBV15 CATSREGSNSPLHF TGTGCCACCAGCAGAGAAGGGAGTAATTCACCCCTCCACTTT
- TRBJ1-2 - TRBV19 CASSISRQLNGYTF TGTGCCAGTAGTATATCCCGACAGCTCAATGGCTACACCTTC
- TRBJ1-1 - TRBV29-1 CSVARGFLTEAFF TGCAGCGTTGCCAGGGGATTCCTCACTGAAGCTTTCTTT
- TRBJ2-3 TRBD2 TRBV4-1 CASSQEFKTSGTDTQYF TGCGCCAGCAGCCAAGAATTCAAGACTAGCGGCACAGATACGCAGTATTTT
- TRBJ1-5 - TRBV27 CASSLGAQSGAQHF TGTGCCAGCAGTTTAGGGGCTCAATCAGGGGCCCAGCATTTT
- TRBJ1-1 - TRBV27 CASSFVDQNTEAFF TGTGCCAGCAGTTTCGTAGATCAGAACACTGAAGCTTTCTTT
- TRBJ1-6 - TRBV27 CASSFLAREGNSPLHF TGTGCCAGCAGTTTCTTGGCGAGGGAGGGAAACTCACCCCTCCACTTT
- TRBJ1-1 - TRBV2 CASSETVRNTEAFF TGTGCCAGCAGTGAGACAGTTCGGAACACTGAAGCTTTCTTT
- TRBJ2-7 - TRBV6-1 CASSPTGYEQYF TGTGCCAGCAGTCCAACGGGCTACGAGCAGTACTTC
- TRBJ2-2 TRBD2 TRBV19 CASSIPLTSGRVAGELFF TGTGCCAGTAGTATCCCGTTAACTAGCGGGAGAGTGGCCGGGGAGCTGTTTTTT
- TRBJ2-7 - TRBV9 CASSVSGGFHEQYF TGTGCCAGCAGCGTTTCGGGGGGCTTCCACGAGCAGTACTTC
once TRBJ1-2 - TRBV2 CASNNPMGGRDGYTF TGTGCCAGCAACAACCCGATGGGGGGGCGCGATGGCTACACCTTC
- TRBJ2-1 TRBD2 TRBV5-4 CASSLGTSGTGTQFF TGTGCCAGCAGCCTTGGGACTAGCGGGACCGGGACGCAGTTCTTC
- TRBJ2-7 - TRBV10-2 CASSEWGVGSGSYEQYF TGCGCCAGCAGTGAGTGGGGAGTCGGGTCGGGCTCCTACGAGCAGTACTTC
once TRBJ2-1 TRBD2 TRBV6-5 CASSAREGGYEQFF TGTGCCAGCAGTGCCCGGGAGGGGGGCTATGAGCAGTTCTTC
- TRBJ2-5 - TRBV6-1 CASSAHPGDGETQYF TGTGCCAGCAGTGCCCACCCGGGGGATGGAGAGACCCAGTACTTC
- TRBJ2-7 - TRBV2 CASSYPEEQYF TGTGCCAGCAGTTACCCTGAGGAGCAGTACTTC
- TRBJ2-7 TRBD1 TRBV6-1 CASSEEQGAFYEQYF TGTGCCAGCAGTGAGGAACAGGGGGCGTTCTACGAGCAGTACTTC
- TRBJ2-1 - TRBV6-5 CASSRDFYNEQFF TGTGCCAGCAGCCGGGACTTCTACAATGAGCAGTTCTTC
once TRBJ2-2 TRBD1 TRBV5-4 CASSPGQGAGDTGELFF TGTGCCAGCAGCCCGGGACAGGGGGCAGGTGACACCGGGGAGCTGTTTTTT
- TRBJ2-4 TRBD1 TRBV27 CASSPGGQGVILAKNIQYF TGTGCCAGCAGTCCTGGGGGACAGGGGGTCATCTTAGCCAAAAACATTCAGTACTTC
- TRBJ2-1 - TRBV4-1 CASSQYRNEQFF TGCGCCAGCAGCCAATACAGGAATGAGCAGTTCTTC
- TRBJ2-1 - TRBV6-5 CASRSRGNEQFF TGTGCCAGCAGATCAAGGGGAAATGAGCAGTTCTTC
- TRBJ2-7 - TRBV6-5 CATRRGLSYEQYF TGTGCCACCCGGAGGGGACTGAGCTACGAGCAGTACTTC
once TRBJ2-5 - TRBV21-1 CASSNSQETQYF TGTGCCAGCAGCAACAGCCAAGAGACCCAGTACTTC
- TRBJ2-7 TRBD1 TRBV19 CASSIQGTGEQYF TGTGCCAGTAGTATCCAGGGGACAGGCGAGCAGTACTTC
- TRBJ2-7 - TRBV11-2 CASSLARSYEQYF TGTGCCAGCAGCTTAGCCAGAAGCTACGAGCAGTACTTC
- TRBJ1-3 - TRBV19 CASSIYSGSGNTIYF TGTGCCAGTAGTATTTATTCCGGCTCTGGAAACACCATATATTTT
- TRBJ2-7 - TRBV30 CAWSVLNEQYF TGTGCCTGGAGTGTACTAAACGAGCAGTACTTC
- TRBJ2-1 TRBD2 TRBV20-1 CSALAGGPGFF TGCAGTGCTTTAGCGGGAGGGCCTGGGTTCTTC
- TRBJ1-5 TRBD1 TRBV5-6 CASSLAAGQGVIYNQPQHF TGTGCCAGCAGCTTGGCCGCGGGACAGGGGGTAATATACAATCAGCCCCAGCATTTT
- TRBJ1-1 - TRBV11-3 CASSFQKNTEAFF TGTGCCAGCAGCTTCCAAAAGAACACTGAAGCTTTCTTT